The following is a T cell receptor (beta chain) sequence with its context. Antigen unknown. These data come from a study of T cell responses to AZD1222 COVID-19 vaccine. Study-wide results and caveats: Spike-specific TCR breadth and depth were elevated following two AZD1222 doses. Recipients of AZD1222 seropositive at baseline numbered only five or six.

Profiling relied on immunoSEQ multiplex PCR, and the TCRdb table lists in-frame clones only, not all of them. The sample lists some 130,000 clones; around 89% were seen once. Germline CDR1 is LNHDA and CDR2 is SQIVND (reference sequence). The CDR3 covers 16 residues. V was trimmed by 7 bases and J by 0 bases, leaving 16 bases between them. This sample comprised peripheral blood, obtained 28 days after the second AZD1222 dose. The sequence was collected from an adult who received the AZD1222 COVID-19 vaccine. This chain joins TRBV19 and TRBJ1-5; perhaps TRBD1 as D (5 bases). The CDR3: CASTRGWDLSNQPQHF. The CDR3 nucleotides read TGTGCCAGTACCCGGGGATGGGACCTTAGCAATCAGCCCCAGCATTTT.